The clone carrying this T cell receptor beta chain has more than one count but fewer than ten. Its matching antigen is unknown. V trimming: 4 bases; J trimming: 3 bases; junction bases outside the gene matches: 9. The CDR3 length is 16 residues. Germline V lookup: CDR1 LGHNA, CDR2 YSLEER. The sample belongs to a study of long-term antiretroviral therapy in people with HIV. The United States was where all participants with HIV were treated. Study-wide results and caveats: ART preceded a rise in diversity that nonetheless stayed lower than in transplant donor controls.

Sequencing relied on immunoSEQ assay v3.0, run at survey level. Data came from immunoSEQ multiplex PCR; TCRdb stores just in-frame clones and leaves some out. The data show fewer than 45,000 clones, roughly 82% seen once. The specimen was unsorted PBMCs, collected 0.3 years after starting antiretroviral therapy. The receptor comes from a man between 18 and 35 years old with HIV. The chain recombines TRBV4-3 with TRBJ2-1; 7 nucleotides match TRBD1. This chain's CDR3 is CASSLRSTGFYNEQFF. In DNA, the CDR3 is TGCGCCAGCAGCCTTCGATCGACAGGGTTCTACAATGAGCAGTTCTTC.